The present TCR beta chain was sequenced within a study of cytomegalovirus exposure and HLA in healthy donors. PCR used 60 Vbeta primers and 13 Jbeta primers. Profiled with immunoSEQ multiplex PCR; TCRdb holds only in-frame clones, not every one. The sample lists around 200,000 clones, around 68% occurring once. Trimming removed 4 bases at V and 7 bases at J, with 16 bases between. This CDR3 spans 14 amino acids. From germline, CDR1 is MNHEY and CDR2 SMNVEV (reference sequence). Sequenced sample: PBMCs. The TCR sequence derives from a man aged 40-50 years in good health and CMV-seronegative. V is TRBV27 and J is TRBJ2-5; D is perhaps TRBD1 (6 bases). The CDR3 coding sequence is TGTGCCAGCAGTTCGGACAGCTTTGCGGGGACCCAGTACTTC. Amino acid sequence: CASSSDSFAGTQYF.